The present TCR beta chain was sequenced within a study of blood T cell repertoires in COVID-19. Study-level information: Italy, Spain and the United States were the sources of the convalescent and acute COVID-19 samples. PBMCs, B-cell-depleted T cells, or T cells provided the cDNA or gDNA that made up the material.

This CDR3 contains 18 residues. Looked up from germline, CDR1 is MGHRA and CDR2 is YSYEKL. The trim removed 5 bases at V and 1 base at J, leaving 12 bases unmatched. Authors' analysis steps: Amplified reference gene primers provided the basis for estimating nucleated cell counts. Produced via immunoSEQ multiplex PCR; TCRdb's table is partial and in-frame only. D and trimming were read from the DNA, whereas the V and J calls and clone size are those reported in that table. The profile shows 180,000 or so clones, approximately 89% of them singletons. J is TRBJ2-3 and V is TRBV4-1, with 10 bases aligning to TRBD2. The specimen sequenced was peripheral blood. This receptor was identified in a woman aged 60-75 years with acute or convalescent COVID-19. The chain's CDR3 is CASSETRLAGDRTDTQYF. The CDR3, as DNA: TGCGCCAGCAGCGAAACCCGACTAGCGGGTGACCGCACAGATACGCAGTATTTT.